This T cell receptor beta chain is drawn from a study of beta chain features in type 1 diabetes (dated by TCRdb to 2017 to 2018). In the study overall: Mean age, gender distribution, total cell number and subset yield were not different between patients and healthy donors. A total of 85 million to 110 million sorted cells were examined across all samples, and RNA yield correlated strongly with the number of cells per subset. In the study, TCRB repertoires of sorted circulating CD4+ T cell subsets from recently diagnosed type 1 diabetes patients were compared with those of matched healthy donors. Naive and central memory subsets were obtained from all 30 or so donors, but regulatory and stem cell-like memory subsets were isolated from only 8 patients and 8 healthy donors.

A word on this clone: This receptor's antigen is unknown. Base quality data are lacking; no much larger clone is found one base away.

From each donor, a single peripheral blood sample of approximately 120 mL on average was drawn into heparinised tubes. A BD FACSAria II and a panel including CD45RO, CCR7, CD25, CD127, CD95 and CD27 were used to sort naive, central memory, regulatory and stem cell-like memory CD4+ T cells. All sorted populations exceeded 98% purity. PBMCs were isolated right away by Lymphoprep density gradient centrifugation and were stained directly, without culture. Samples were stained and sorted in pairs, with one healthy donor and one patient per experiment, so that batch effects were minimized. All of the isolated RNA was reverse transcribed with the High Capacity cDNA Reverse Transcription Kit, so expressed TCRB transcripts were sequenced. Deep immunoSEQ sequencing was performed on naive, central memory and regulatory T cell samples, with an average of roughly 4 million total reads per sample. After sorted cells were lysed in RLT buffer, RNA was extracted with DNase-treated RNeasy Micro or Mini kits, with the choice depending on cell number. Each cell subset was processed on its own to prevent cross-contamination, while patient and healthy donor samples were processed together. The immunoSEQ multiplex PCR was used to amplify TCRB sequences from cDNA, generating 87-bp fragments that spanned the CDR3 region. Sequencing of the amplicons was performed on the Illumina HiSeq platform. From the authors' description of their analysis: PCR bias was corrected computationally using synthetic template baselines, and reads within Hamming distance 2 were collapsed, with unmergeable singletons discarded. Reads were aligned to IMGT to assign V, D and J genes, CDR3 length, and insertions or deletions at six rearrangement sites. Clonotype counts were normalized to sorted cell number within each subset before computing true diversity and Gini coefficients with the tcR R package. The overlap coefficient, calculated on TCRB nucleotide sequences, was used to quantify repertoire sharing. TCRdb holds this immuneACCESS table with in-frame rearrangements only. Some clones are missing; in checked studies, unresolved V genes explain under half, and the rest has no known cause. The V and J calls and clone size are taken from that table; D and trimming were inferred from the DNA. The sample yields roughly 290,000 clones; under 8.5% were counted once. The leading ten clones occupy 1% of the sample.

Broader findings and caveats from the paper: Because cDNA was sequenced instead of genomic DNA, highly expressing activated cells could be over-represented, though the groups showed no difference in activation or CD3 levels. PCR may preferentially amplify shorter templates, but because patient and control samples were amplified and corrected together, any resulting skew would affect both groups equally. Patients with type 1 diabetes made fewer insertions and deleted more nucleotides at VDJ recombination sites, implying thymic rearrangement abnormalities. Naive, central memory and regulatory TCRB repertoires appeared to be more similar among patients than among healthy donors. Because small numbers of individuals were included in the HLA sub-analyses, any influence of HLA type on TCRB rearrangement was left unresolved. In all four CD4+ subsets, TCRB CDR3 length was moderately but significantly shorter in type 1 diabetes patients.

The sequencing sample was made of central memory CD4+ T cells from blood. The clonotype comes from a woman aged 18-35 years in good health.

The CDR3 protein sequence reads: CASSPPGPYQPQHF. The bases are TGTGCCAGCTCACCACCGGGGCCCTATCAGCCCCAGCATTTT. The V and J genes are TRBV18 and TRBJ1-5; the D segment could be TRBD1, given 5 matching bases. The germline V gene specifies KGHSH as CDR1 and LQKENI as CDR2. Trimming at the junction amounts to 0 bases on V and 5 bases on J, and the germline ends lie 8 bases apart. The cysteine opens and the phenylalanine closes a CDR3 of 14 amino acids. Here the CDR3 DNA is all that survives: 42 bases in frame from base 1.